The present T cell receptor (beta chain) was sequenced within a study of blood T cell repertoires in COVID-19 (dated by TCRdb to the early 2020s). Some background on the complete study: The collaborator samples originated in the United States, Italy and Spain and spanned the acute and convalescent phases of COVID-19. Where available, HLA class I and class II types were taken from metadata supplied by the sample provider and were not determined by assay-based typing. The samples were drawn from the first 160 participants of the ongoing ImmuneRACE study and from 950 to 1,500 subjects provided by 6 global collaborators. The material from the prospective study consisted of cDNA or gDNA derived from T cells, B-cell-depleted T cells, or PBMCs. The repertoires were made available in a free public database intended to serve as a resource for research on the immune response to SARS-CoV-2. Nearly every sample came with metadata listing a de-identified subject ID, COVID-19 status, age in years and sex. Subjects who had been exposed to COVID-19, were actively infected with it, or had recovered from it provided the deeply sampled blood TCRbeta repertoires that made up the dataset. Results and caveats for the whole study, not just this receptor: The quantity of clinical and demographic metadata differed by source and by participant and was supplied without curation.

The collaborating institutions used their own protocols to collect whole blood in K2EDTA tubes. Collaborator samples were shipped for TCRbeta analysis as frozen whole blood, isolated PBMCs, or DNA extracted from either sample type. Trimming leaves V shorter by 6 bases and J shorter by 10 bases, with the junction holding 16 bases beyond the gene matches. The CDR3 contains 17 residues, cysteine and phenylalanine counted. The entry retains the CDR3 DNA only, 51 bases that are in frame from base 1. CDR1 MRHNA and CDR2 SNTAGT were looked up in the germline V gene. Of note for this clone: No cognate antigen has been identified for it. The input lacks base qualities; no much larger clone sits a single base away.

The immunoSEQ Assay, a bias-controlled multiplex PCR, was used to amplify TCRbeta CDR3 regions from genomic DNA. Per the authors' processing: Nucleated cell counts per sample were estimated from amplification of reference gene primers within the assay. To quantify the absolute abundance of each unique TCRbeta CDR3 rearrangement, sequence reads were collapsed and filtered. For each sample, productive Simpson clonality was calculated by taking the square root of Simpson's diversity index across productive rearrangements. TCRdb holds this immuneACCESS table with in-frame rearrangements only. Some clones are missing; in checked studies, unresolved V genes explain under half, and the rest has no known cause. That table furnishes V, J and clone size, whereas the DNA furnished D and trimming. Recorded for this sample are 90,000 or so clones; about 84% of them occurred a single time. The ten largest clones add up to approximately 25% of the sample.

This sequence uses TRBV6-4 and TRBJ2-1, with TRBD2 identical over 12 junction bases. This TCR was sampled from an elderly man with active or convalescent COVID-19. Sequenced material: peripheral blood. The CDR3 has the sequence CASSPPALAGGPREQFF. The DNA reads TGTGCCAGCAGCCCCCCGGCTCTAGCGGGGGGGCCGCGGGAGCAGTTCTTC.